This TCR beta chain was identified during a study of technical replicates of blood from a handful of donors. V was pared by 5 bases and J by 5 bases, with 9 bases of the junction left unmatched. Germline V gives CDR1 SNHLY, CDR2 FYNNEI. The CDR3 totals 15 residues. TCRdb's copy holds only in-frame clones and misses some; the assay was immunoSEQ multiplex PCR. The sample records roughly 65,000 clones, around 86% being singletons. The chain employs TRBV2 and TRBJ2-3; 8 bases are shared with TRBD2. The sample was PBMCs. This clonotype was obtained from a human donor in good health. Some clones in this sample may be carry-over from other donors' samples. The CDR3 region is CASSLRGREGDTQYF. The CDR3 nucleotides are TGTGCCAGCAGTCTCCGGGGACGGGAGGGAGATACGCAGTATTTT.